This T cell receptor (beta chain) was observed in a study of T cell clones after liver transplantation. Sequenced by immunoSEQ multiplex PCR; TCRdb stores in-frame clones only, minus some. Here the sample spans 9,500 to 10,000 clones, around 72% being singletons. Trimming cost V 4 bases and J 8 bases, with 17 bases left between them. The CDR3 contains 15 residues. Per the germline V gene, CDR1 is LGHNA and CDR2 is YSLEER. This clone was picked up one time. Other DNA sequences in this sample translate to the same CDR3. This chain links TRBV4-3 with TRBJ2-2, with D possibly matching TRBD2 (7 bases). The sample consisted of CD8+ T cells from blood, taken at the approximately 16-month timepoint. This TCR was sampled from a human patient who received a liver transplant. Part of the T cell pool may stem from the graft donor. DNA for the CDR3: TGCGCCAGCAGCCCCCAAGCAGGGGAGGGGGGGGAGCTGTTTTTT. It yields the protein CASSPQAGEGGELFF.